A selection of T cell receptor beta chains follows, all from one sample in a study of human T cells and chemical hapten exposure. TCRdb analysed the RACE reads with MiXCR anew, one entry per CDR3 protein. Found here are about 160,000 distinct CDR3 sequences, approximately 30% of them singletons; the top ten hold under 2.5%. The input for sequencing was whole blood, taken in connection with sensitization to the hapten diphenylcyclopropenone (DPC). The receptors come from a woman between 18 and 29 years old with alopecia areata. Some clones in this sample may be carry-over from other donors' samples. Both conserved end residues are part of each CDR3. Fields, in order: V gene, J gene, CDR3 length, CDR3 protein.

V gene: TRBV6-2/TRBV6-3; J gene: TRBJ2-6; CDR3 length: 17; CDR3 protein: CASSPGQGLTGANVLTF
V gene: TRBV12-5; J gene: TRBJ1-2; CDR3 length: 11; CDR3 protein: CASVRGAGYTF
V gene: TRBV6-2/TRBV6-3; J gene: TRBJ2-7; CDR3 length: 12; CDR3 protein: CATERSSYEQYF
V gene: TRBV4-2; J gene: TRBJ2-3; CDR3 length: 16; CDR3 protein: CASSQGTGSGTDTQYF
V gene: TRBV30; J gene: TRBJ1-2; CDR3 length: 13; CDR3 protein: CAWSDAQTYGYTF
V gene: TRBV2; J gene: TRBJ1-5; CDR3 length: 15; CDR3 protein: CASSGRVNLGQPQHF
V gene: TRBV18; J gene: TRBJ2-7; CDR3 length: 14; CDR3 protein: CASSPSGEFYEQYF
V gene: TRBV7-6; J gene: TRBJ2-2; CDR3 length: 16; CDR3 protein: CASSVRDSPLVGELFF
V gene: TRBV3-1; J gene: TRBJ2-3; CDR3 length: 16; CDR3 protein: CASSLMNEQATDTQYF
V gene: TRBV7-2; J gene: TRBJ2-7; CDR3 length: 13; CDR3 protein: CASSLYGAREQYF
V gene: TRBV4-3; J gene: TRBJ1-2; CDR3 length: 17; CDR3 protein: CASSQGHSRQGPYGYTF
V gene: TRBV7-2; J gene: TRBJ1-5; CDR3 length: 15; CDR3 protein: CASSLAGTNYQPQHF
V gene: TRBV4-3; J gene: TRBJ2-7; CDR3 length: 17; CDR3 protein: CASSQGSGTSGAYEQYF
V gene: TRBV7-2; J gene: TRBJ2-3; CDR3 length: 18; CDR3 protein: CASSRAGGAGRGTDTQYF
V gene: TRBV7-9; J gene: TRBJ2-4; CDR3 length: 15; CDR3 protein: CASSPTDRAKNIQYF
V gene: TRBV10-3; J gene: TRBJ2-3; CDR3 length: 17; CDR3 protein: CAISESESGGLRDTQYF
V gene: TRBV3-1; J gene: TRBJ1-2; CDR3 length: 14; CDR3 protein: CASSPSAFRRGYTF
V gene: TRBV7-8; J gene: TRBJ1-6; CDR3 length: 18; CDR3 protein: CASSLVDRGRSYNSPLHF
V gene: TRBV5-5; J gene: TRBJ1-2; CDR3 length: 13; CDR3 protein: CASSVGQGDGYTF
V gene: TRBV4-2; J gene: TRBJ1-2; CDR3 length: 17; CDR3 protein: CASSQAAGQTANYGYTF
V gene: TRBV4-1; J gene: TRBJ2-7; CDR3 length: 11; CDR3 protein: CASSHRYEQYF
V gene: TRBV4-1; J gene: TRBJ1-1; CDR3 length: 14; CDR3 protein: CASRGPLMNTEAFF
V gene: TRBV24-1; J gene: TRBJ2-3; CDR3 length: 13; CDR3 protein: CATGAGATDTQYF
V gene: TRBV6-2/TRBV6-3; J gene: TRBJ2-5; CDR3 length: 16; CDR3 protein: CASSYGSSGSRETQYF
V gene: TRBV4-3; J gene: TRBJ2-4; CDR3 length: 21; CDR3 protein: CASSHQPARLAEDVLLNIQYF
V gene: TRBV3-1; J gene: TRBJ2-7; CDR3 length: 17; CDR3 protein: CASSQVPTPGHGGEQYF
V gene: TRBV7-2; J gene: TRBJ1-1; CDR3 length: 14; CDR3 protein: CASSPGRWGTEAFF
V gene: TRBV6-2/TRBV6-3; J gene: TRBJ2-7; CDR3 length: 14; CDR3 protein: CAISAGAGDREQYF
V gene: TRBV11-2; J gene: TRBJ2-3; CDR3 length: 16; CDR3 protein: CASSLWGHLSTDTQYF
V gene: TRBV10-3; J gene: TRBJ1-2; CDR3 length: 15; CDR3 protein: CAITTGTARNYGYTF
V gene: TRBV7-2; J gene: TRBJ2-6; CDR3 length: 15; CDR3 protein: CASSLIRSGANVLTF
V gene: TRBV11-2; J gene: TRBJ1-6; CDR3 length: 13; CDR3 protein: CASSLIGNSPLHF
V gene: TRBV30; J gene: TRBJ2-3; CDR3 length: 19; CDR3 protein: CAWSGARLAGLRIADTQYF
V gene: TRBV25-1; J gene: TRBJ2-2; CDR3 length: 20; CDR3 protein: CASSLTGTSGRWGNTGELFF
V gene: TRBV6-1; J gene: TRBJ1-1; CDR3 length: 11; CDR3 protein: CASSEYWGAFF
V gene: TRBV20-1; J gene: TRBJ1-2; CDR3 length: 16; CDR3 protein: CSASPSVPGTDYGYTF
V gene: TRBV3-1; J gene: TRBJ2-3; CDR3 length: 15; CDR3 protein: CASRSAGGPSDTQYF
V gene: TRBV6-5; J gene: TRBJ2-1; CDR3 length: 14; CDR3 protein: CAGLRAGSYNEQFF
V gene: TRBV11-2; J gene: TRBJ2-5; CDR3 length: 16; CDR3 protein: CASSLGGLAGEETQYF
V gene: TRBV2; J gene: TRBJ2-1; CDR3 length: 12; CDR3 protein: CASTGGYNEQFF